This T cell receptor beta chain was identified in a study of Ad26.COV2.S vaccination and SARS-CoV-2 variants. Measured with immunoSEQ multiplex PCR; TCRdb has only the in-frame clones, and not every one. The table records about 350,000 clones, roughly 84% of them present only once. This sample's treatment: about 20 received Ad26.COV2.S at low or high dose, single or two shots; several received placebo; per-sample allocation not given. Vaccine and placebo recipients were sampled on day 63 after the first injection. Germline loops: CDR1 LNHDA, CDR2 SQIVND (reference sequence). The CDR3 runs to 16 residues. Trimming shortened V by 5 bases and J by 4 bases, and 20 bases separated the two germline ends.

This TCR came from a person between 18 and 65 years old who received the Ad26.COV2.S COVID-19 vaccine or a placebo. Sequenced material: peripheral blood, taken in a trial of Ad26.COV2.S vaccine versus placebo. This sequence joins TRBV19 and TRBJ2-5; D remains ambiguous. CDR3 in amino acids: CASSAPRQASGETQYF. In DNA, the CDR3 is TGTGCCAGTAGTGCCCCCCGTCAGGCGTCGGGAGAGACCCAGTACTTC.